Presented here are 2 T cell receptor beta chains from one specimen sequenced in a study of control samples from healthy donors and cancer patients. This table comes from immunoSEQ multiplex PCR, and its TCRdb copy is limited to in-frame clones, with some not included. The sample comprises about 98,000 clones, approximately 81% of which are singletons, and 10% to 13% rests with the top ten. Sequenced material: blood. The receptor set was obtained from a woman in her 30s in good health.

The chain couples TRBV2 to TRBJ2-3; 8 nucleotides align to TRBD2. This CDR3 has 14 amino acids. From germline, CDR1 is SNHLY and CDR2 FYNNEI. J was trimmed by 4 bases and V by 8 bases; bases with no gene match: 8. In nucleotides, the CDR3 is TGTGCCAGCTCTCCGGCGGGGGGACCAGATACGCAGTATTTT. Translated: CASSPAGGPDTQYF.

The chain couples TRBV6-6 to TRBJ2-1, with 13 bases identical to TRBD2. V lost 5 bases, J lost 7 bases, and 11 bases stayed unmatched. The germline gives CDR1 MNHNY, CDR2 SVGAGI (reference sequence). The CDR3 is 17 amino acids. The CDR3 nucleotides read TGTGCCAGCAGTCGGCAGACCGGGACTAGCGGGGCAAATGAGCAGTTCTTC. It codes for CASSRQTGTSGANEQFF.